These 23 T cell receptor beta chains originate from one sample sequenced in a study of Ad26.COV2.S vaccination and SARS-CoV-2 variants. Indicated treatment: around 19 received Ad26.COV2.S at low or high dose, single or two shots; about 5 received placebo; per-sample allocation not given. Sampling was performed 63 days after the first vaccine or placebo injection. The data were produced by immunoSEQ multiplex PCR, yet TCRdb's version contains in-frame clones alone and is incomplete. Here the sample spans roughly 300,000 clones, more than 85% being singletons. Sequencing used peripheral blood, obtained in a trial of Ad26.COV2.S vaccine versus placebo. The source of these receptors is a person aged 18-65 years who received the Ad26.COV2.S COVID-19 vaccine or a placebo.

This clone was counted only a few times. This CDR3 is CASKISGGLASEQFF. In DNA, the CDR3 is TGTGCCAGTAAAATAAGCGGGGGGCTAGCCTCCGAGCAGTTCTTC. The rearrangement links TRBV19 to TRBJ2-1; 9 positions agree with TRBD2. This CDR3 comprises 15 residues. The germline V gene encodes CDR1 LNHDA and CDR2 SQIVND (reference sequence). V gave up 7 bases and J gave up 10 bases; unmatched junction bases: 14.

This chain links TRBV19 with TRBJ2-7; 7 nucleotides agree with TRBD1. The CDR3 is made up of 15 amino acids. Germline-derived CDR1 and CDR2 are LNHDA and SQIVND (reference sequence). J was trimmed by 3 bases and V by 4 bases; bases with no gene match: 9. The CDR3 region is CASSTTGPTLYEQYF. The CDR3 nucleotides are TGTGCCAGTAGTACGACAGGGCCGACCCTCTACGAGCAGTACTTC.

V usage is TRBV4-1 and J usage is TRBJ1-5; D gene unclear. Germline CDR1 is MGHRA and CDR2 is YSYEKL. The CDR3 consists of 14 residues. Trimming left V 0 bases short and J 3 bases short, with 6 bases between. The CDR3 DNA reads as TGCGCCAGCAGCCAAGATCTAATCAATCAGCCCCAGCATTTT. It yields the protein CASSQDLINQPQHF.

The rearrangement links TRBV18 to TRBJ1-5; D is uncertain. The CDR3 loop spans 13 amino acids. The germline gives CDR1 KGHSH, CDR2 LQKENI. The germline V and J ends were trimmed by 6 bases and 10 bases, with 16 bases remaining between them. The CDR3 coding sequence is TGTGCCAGCTCCCTTGAAAGGGAGGGTCCCCAGCATTTT. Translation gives CASSLEREGPQHF.

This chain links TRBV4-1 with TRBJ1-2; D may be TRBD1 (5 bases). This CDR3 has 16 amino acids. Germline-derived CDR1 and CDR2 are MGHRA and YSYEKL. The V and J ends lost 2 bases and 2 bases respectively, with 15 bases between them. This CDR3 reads CASSQSLDRANYGYTF. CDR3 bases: TGCGCCAGCAGCCAAAGCCTCGACAGAGCAAACTATGGCTACACCTTC.

The chain's CDR3 is CASSRDPKDNEQFF. The CDR3 DNA reads TGTGCCAGCAGCCGGGACCCAAAGGACAATGAGCAGTTCTTC. This sequence joins TRBV7-9 and TRBJ2-1; possibly TRBD1 or TRBD2 for D (5 bases each). The CDR3 runs 14 residues. Germline V gene data show CDR1 as SEHNR and CDR2 as FQNEAQ (reference sequence). V lost 5 bases and J 5 bases, leaving 13 bases between the germline ends.

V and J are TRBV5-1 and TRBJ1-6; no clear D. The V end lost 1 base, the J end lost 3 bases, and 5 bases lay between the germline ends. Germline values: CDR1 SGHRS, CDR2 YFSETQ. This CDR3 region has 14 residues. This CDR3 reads CASSLFDYNSPLHF. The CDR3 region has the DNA TGCGCCAGCAGCTTGTTCGACTATAATTCACCCCTCCACTTT.

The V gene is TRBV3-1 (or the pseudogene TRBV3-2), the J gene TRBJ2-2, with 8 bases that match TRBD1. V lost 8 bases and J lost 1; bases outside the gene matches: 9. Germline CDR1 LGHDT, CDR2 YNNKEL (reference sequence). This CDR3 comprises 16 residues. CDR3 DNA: TGTGCCAGCTCCCTTCGGGACAGGAAGAACACCGGGGAGCTGTTTTTT. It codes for CASSLRDRKNTGELFF.

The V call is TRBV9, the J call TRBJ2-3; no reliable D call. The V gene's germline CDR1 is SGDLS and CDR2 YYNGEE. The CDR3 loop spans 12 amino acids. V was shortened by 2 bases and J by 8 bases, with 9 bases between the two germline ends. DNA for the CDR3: TGTGCCAGCAGCGTTGGAGATGGTACGCAGTATTTT. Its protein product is CASSVGDGTQYF.

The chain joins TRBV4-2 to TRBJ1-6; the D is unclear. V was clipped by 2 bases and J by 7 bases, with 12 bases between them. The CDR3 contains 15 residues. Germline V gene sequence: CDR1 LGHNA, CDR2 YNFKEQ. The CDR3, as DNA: TGTGCCAGCAGCCAATATCAGAACGCGAATTCACCCCTCCACTTT. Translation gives CASSQYQNANSPLHF.

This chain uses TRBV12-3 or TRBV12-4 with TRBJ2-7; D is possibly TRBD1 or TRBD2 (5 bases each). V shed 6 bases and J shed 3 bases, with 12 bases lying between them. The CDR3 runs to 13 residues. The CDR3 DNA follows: TGTGCCAGCAGAAGAAGGGACGACTACGAGCAGTACTTC. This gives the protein CASRRRDDYEQYF.

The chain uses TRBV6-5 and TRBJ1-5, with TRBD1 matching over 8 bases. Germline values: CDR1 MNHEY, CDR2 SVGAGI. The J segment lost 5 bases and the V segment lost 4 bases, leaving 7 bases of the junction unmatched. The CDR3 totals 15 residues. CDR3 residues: CASSLTGQGYQPQHF. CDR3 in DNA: TGTGCCAGCAGTTTAACTGGACAGGGCTATCAGCCCCAGCATTTT.

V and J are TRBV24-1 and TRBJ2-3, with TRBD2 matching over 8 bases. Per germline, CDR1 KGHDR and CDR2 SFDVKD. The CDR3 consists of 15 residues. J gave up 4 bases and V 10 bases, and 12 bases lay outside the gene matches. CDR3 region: CATARGGSMADTQYF. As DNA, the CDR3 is TGTGCCACGGCCCGCGGGGGGTCAATGGCAGATACGCAGTATTTT.

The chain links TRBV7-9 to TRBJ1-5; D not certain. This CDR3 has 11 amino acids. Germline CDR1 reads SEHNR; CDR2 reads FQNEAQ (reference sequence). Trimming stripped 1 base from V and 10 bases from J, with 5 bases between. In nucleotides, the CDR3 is TGTGCCAGCAGCTTAGGGGGTCCCCAGCATTTT. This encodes CASSLGGPQHF.

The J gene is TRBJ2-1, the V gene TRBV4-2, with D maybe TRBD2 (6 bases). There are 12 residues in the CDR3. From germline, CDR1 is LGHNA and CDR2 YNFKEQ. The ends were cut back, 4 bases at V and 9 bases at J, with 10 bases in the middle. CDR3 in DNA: TGTGCCAGCAGCCCCCCGGGGGTTGAGCAGTTCTTC. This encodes CASSPPGVEQFF.

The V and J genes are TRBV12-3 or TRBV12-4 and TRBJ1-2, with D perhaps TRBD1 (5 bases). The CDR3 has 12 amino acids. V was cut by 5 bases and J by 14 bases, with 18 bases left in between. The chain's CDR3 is CASSPPGGQRTF. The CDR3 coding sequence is TGTGCCAGCAGTCCCCCGGGCGGACAACGGACCTTC.

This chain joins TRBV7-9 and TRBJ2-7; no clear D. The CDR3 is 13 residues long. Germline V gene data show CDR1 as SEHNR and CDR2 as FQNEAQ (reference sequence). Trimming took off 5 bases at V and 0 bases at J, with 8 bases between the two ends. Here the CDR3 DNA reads TGTGCCAGCAGCCTCCGACCCTCCTACGAGCAGTACTTC. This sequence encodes CASSLRPSYEQYF. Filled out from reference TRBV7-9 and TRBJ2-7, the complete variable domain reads DTGVSQNPRHKITKRGQNVTFRCDPISEHNRLYWYRQTLGQGPEFLTYFQNEAQLEKSRLLSDRFSAERPKGSFSTLEIQRTEQGDSAMYLCASSLRPSYEQYFGPGTRLTVT.

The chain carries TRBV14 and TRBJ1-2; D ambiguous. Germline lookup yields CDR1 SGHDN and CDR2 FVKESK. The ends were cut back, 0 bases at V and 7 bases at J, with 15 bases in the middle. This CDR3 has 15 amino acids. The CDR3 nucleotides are TGTGCCAGCAGCCAAGAAGGAGGGAGTTTTAGTGGCTACACCTTC. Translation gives CASSQEGGSFSGYTF. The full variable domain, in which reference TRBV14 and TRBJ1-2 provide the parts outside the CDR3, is EAGVTQFPSHSVIEKGQTVTLRCDPISGHDNLYWYRRVMGKEIKFLLHFVKESKQDESGMPNNRFLAERTGGTYSTLKVQPAELEDSGVYFCASSQEGGSFSGYTFGSGTRLTVV.

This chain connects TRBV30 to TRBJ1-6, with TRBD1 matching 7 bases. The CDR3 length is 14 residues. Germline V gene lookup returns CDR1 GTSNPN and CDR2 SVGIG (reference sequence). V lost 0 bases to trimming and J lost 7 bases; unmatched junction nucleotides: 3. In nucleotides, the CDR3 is TGTGCCTGGAGTGTACACAGGGGCAATTCACCCCTCCACTTT. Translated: CAWSVHRGNSPLHF.

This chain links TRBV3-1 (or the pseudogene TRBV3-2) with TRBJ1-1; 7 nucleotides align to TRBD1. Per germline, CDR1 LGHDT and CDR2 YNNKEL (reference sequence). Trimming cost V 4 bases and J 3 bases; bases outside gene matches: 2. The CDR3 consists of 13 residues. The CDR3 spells CASSRQGYTEAFF. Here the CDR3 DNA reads TGTGCCAGCAGCCGACAGGGCTACACTGAAGCTTTCTTT.

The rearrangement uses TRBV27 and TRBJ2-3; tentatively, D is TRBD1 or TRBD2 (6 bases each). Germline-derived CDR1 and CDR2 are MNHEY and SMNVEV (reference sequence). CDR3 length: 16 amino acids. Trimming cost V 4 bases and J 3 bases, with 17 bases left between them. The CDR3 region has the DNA TGTGCCAGCAGTTCCCGTTCCAGGGGAGGTACAGATACGCAGTATTTT. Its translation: CASSSRSRGGTDTQYF.

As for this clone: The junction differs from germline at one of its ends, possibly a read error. Here the CDR3 DNA reads TGCAGCGTAGAAGACGGGGAGAACTCCTACGAGCAGTACTTC. Translated, it gives CSVEDGENSYEQYF. The V call is TRBV29-1, the J call TRBJ2-7, with D perhaps TRBD2 (5 bases). CDR1 and CDR2 from the germline V gene are SQVTM and ANQGSEA. The CDR3 is 14 residues long.

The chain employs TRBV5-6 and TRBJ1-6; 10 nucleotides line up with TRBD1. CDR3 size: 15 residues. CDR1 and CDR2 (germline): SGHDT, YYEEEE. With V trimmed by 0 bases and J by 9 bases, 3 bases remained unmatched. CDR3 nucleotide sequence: TGTGCCAGCAGCTTGGTTTGGGACAGGGGTTCACCCCTCCACTTT. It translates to CASSLVWDRGSPLHF.